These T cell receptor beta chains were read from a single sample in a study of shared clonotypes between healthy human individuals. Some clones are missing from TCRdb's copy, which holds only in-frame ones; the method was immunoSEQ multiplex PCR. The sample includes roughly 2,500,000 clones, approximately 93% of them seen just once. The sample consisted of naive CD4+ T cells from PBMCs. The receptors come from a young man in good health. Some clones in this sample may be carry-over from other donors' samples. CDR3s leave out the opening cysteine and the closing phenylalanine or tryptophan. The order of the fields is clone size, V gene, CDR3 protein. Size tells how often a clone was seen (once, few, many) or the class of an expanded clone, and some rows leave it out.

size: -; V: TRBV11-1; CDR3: ASSYDRASYEQY
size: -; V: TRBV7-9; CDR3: ASSYAPGQGYTDTQY
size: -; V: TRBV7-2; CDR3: ASSINRGDQPQH
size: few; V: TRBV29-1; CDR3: SVEEGRWVGNTEAF
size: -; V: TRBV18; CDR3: ASSPITTQGTRYGYT
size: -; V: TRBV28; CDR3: ASWTAYTGELF
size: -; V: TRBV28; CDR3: ASSLQTRNEQF
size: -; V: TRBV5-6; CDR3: ASSLVLLVEFNEQF
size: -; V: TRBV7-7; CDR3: ASSLRGGGLYQPQH
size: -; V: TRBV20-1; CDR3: SASKNTEAF
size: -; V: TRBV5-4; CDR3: ASSPGGLAGYNEQF
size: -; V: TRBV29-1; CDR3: SVPSEGHNEQF
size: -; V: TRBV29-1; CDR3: SVMGLADGTDTQY
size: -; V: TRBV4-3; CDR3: ASSQGIPFAEQF
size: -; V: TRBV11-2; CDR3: ASSFTAGTPYEQY
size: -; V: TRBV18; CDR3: ASSPQGAATNEKLF
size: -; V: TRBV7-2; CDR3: ASSLWGRLNTEAF
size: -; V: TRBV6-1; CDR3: ASSDGGENTGELF
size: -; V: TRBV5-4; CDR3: ASSVDGVATQY
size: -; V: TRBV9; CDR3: ASSVGSLGNTIY
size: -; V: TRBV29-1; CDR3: SQKGSGGTDTQY
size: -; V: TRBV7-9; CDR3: ASSPGGPVAKNIQY
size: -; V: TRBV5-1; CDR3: ASSWEGEVPHEQY
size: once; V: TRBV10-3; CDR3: AISGPYQETQY
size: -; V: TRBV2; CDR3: ASGREGLYQETQY
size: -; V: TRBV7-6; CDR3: ASSPSGQIYEQY
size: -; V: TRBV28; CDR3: ASSLWGGVSHYEQY
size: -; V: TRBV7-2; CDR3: ASSLGSGGRKTQY
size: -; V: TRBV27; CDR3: ASSSFGGQQTQY
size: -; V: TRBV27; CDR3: ASSLDVGRMNTEAF
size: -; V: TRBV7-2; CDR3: ASSQTSGSPVGELF
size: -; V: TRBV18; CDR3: ASSPQAGGPLNQPQH
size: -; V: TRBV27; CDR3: ASSLGGVGDYGYT
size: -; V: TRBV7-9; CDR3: ASRPSGQNTGELF
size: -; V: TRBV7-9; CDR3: ASSLVDTEAF
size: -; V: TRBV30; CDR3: AWSPGTTLLF
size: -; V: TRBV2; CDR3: ASSMGRDTEAF
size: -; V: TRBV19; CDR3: ASSPWGGDSYQPQH
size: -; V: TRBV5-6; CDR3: ASSFRTGNYGYT
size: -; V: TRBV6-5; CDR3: ASSYSTGLGEKLF
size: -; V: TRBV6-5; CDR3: ASRTGLAGVETQY